The 2 T cell receptor beta chains presented below share a single source sample, sequenced in a study of CD8+ T cells in alopecia areata. cDNA prepared by RNA extraction and subsequent reverse transcription served as the template for sequencing. Libraries were prepared by immunoSEQ multiplex PCR; TCRdb keeps only in-frame clonotypes and omits some of them. Observed in the sample are around 100,000 clones, none of them singletons. Sequenced: lesional skin. These receptors were obtained from a C3H/HeJ mouse with alopecia areata. For this mouse line, the MHC haplotype is H2-k.

This clone was counted a few times. Germline and genes here are mouse. The CDR3 spells CASSDADRNTGQLYF. Incomplete CDR3 DNA: TGTGCCAGCAGTGATGCGGACAGAAACACCGGG. This chain connects TRBV13-1 to TRBJ2-2, with D possibly TRBD1 on 6 matching bases. The read halts 4 residues ahead of the CDR3 end, with the missing end drawn from the germline J gene. The germline V gene has CDR1 NSHNY and CDR2 SYGAGN. The CDR3 sequence is 15 residues long. V was clipped by 0 bases and J by 1 base, with 7 bases between them.

In its sample, this clone was seen many times. Mouse germline and gene names are used. The read is 4 residues too short to cover the CDR3 end, so that end is filled in from the germline J gene. The V gene is TRBV13-3, the J gene TRBJ2-3, with 10 bases that match TRBD1. With V trimmed by 2 bases and J by 3 bases, 6 bases remained unmatched. Germline CDR1 and CDR2: NNHDY and SYVADS. CDR3 length: 16 residues. The CDR3 protein is CASSEGQGKEAETLYF. The covered CDR3 bases are TGTGCCAGCAGTGAGGGACAGGGGAAAGAAGCAGAA.